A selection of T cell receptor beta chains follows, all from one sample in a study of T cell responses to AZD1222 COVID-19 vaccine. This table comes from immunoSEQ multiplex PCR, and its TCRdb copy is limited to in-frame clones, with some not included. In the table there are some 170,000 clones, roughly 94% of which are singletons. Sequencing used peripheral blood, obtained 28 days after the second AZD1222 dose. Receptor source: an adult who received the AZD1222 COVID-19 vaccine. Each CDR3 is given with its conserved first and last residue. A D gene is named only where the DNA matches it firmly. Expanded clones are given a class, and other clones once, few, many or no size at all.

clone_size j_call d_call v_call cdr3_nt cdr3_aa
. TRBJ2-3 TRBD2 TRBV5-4 TGTGCCAGCAGCGACATCCTAGCGGGAGCGGGCACAGATACGCAGTATTTT CASSDILAGAGTDTQYF
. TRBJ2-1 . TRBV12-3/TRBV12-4 TGTGCCAGCAAGGGTTTAGGGAGCTATGAGCAGTTCTTC CASKGLGSYEQFF
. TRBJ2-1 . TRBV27 TGTGCCAGCAGTCGTACAGGAGACCCCAAGTTCTTC CASSRTGDPKFF
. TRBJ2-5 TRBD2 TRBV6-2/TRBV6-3 TGTGCCAGCAGTTCTCTGGCGGGAGGAGAGACCCAGTACTTC CASSSLAGGETQYF
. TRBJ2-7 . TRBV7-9 TGTGCCAGCAGCCTCTCCTACGAGCAGTACTTC CASSLSYEQYF
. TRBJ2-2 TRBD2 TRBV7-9 TGTGCCAGCAGCCCGCGACTAGCGGGAGGGTTCGCCGGGGAGCTGTTTTTT CASSPRLAGGFAGELFF
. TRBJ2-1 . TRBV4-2 TGTGCCAGCAGCCTCCTCGAGGACAGCTACAATGAGCAGTTCTTC CASSLLEDSYNEQFF
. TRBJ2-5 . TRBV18 TGTGCCAGCTCACCGAACCAAGAGACCCAGTACTTC CASSPNQETQYF
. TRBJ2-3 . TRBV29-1 TGCAGCGTTGAATGGGCTACAGATACGCAGTATTTT CSVEWATDTQYF
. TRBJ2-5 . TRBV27 TGTGCCAGCAGTTATTCATGGAGTCGAAAAGAGACCCAGTACTTC CASSYSWSRKETQYF
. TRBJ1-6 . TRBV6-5 TGTGCCAGCAGTTACTCGGCCAGGGCACCCCTCCACTTT CASSYSARAPLHF
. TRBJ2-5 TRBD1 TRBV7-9 TGTGCCAGCAGCTTAGCGGGACAGGGCGGGGAGACCCAGTACTTC CASSLAGQGGETQYF
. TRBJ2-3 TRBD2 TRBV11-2 TGTGCCAGCAGCTCTATGACTAGCGGTTACACAGATACGCAGTATTTT CASSSMTSGYTDTQYF
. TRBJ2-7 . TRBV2 TGTGCCAGCAGTTACCGGGACACCTCCTACGAGCAGTACTTC CASSYRDTSYEQYF
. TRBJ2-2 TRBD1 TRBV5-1 TGCGCCAGCAGCTTGGATTGGGGACAGGGGGCGTCCGGGGAGCTGTTTTTT CASSLDWGQGASGELFF
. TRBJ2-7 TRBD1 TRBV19 TGTGCCAGTAGTACACCTTCCGGGACAGGGATATTCTACGAGCAGTACTTC CASSTPSGTGIFYEQYF
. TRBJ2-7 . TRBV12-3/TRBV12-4 TGTGCCAGCAGCCCAGGGTACGAGCAGTACTTC CASSPGYEQYF
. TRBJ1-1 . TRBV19 TGTGCCAGTAGCGGACAGTGGGGGACTGAAGCTTTCTTT CASSGQWGTEAFF
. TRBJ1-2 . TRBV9 TGTGCCAGCAGCCTACTCTATGGCTACACCTTC CASSLLYGYTF
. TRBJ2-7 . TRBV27 TGTGCCAGCAAACGAGAAGGAGATACCTACGAGCAGTACTTC CASKREGDTYEQYF
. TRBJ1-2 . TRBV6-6 TGTGCCAGCAGTTATATCAGGGGTGAGGGCTACACCTTC CASSYIRGEGYTF
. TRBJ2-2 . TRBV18 TGTGCCAGCTCAGGTTCGTTCGCGAACACCGGGGAGCTGTTTTTT CASSGSFANTGELFF
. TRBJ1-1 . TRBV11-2 TGTGCCAGCAGCCTACAGGGAGTCACTGAAGCTTTCTTT CASSLQGVTEAFF
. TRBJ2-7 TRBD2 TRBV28 TGTGCCAGCAGTTTCTCCTTAGCGGGTTCAAACTACGAGCAGTACTTC CASSFSLAGSNYEQYF
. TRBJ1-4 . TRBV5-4 TGTGCCAGCAGCTTGGGCAGTCCGGGTGAAAAACTGTTTTTT CASSLGSPGEKLFF
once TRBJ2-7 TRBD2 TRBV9 TGTGCCAGCAGCCCCAAGCGGGAGGGTTGGTACGAGCAGTACTTC CASSPKREGWYEQYF
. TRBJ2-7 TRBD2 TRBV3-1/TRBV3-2 TGTGCCAGCAGCCTCCGGCCTAGCGGACCCTACGAGCAGTACTTC CASSLRPSGPYEQYF
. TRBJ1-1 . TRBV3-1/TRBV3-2 TGTGCCAGCAGCCGCAGACGGCGTGGCGAGACTGAAGCTTTCTTT CASSRRRRGETEAFF
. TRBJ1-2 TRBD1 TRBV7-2 TGTGCCAGCAGTTTGGACAGGGTGGGTGGCTACACCTTC CASSLDRVGGYTF
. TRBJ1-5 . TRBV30 TGTGCCTGGAGTGGCCTCGGGACGTCCAGCAATCAGCCCCAGCATTTT CAWSGLGTSSNQPQHF
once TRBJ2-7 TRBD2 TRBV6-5 TGTGCCAGCAGTTTTCTTACCGGGACTAGCGACTACGAGCAGTACTTC CASSFLTGTSDYEQYF
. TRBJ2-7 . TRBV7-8 TGTGCCAGCAGCCACACCCAAGCCTACGAGCAGTACTTC CASSHTQAYEQYF
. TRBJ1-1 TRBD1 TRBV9 TGTGCCAGCAGCGTAGGTGGGACAGCTGGCGCTTTCTTT CASSVGGTAGAFF
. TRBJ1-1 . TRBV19 TGTGCCAGTAGTATAGATCAATTCGAGCGCTTTCCTCCCGAAGCTTTCTTT CASSIDQFERFPPEAFF
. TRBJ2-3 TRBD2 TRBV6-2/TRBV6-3 TGTGCCAGCAGTTATCCATCGAGGCGGGAGACCACAGATACGCAGTATTTT CASSYPSRRETTDTQYF
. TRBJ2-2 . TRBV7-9 TGTGCCAGCAGCTTGGGGACCCTGGAGCTGTTTTTT CASSLGTLELFF
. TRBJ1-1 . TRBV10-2 TGCGCCAGCAAAATTACCAGGCTCCAGGGGATCACGAACACTGAAGCTTTCTTT CASKITRLQGITNTEAFF
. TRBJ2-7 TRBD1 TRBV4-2 TGTGCCAGCAGCCCAGGGGGCCTCTCCTACGAGCAGTACTTC CASSPGGLSYEQYF
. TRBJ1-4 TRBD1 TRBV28 TGTGCCAGCAGTTTCCCACAGGGGACGGAAAAACTGTTTTTT CASSFPQGTEKLFF
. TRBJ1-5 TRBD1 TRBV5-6 TGTGCCAGCAGCTCTTCGGGACAGGTTTATCAGCCCCAGCATTTT CASSSSGQVYQPQHF
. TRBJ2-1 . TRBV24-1 TGTGCCACCAGTGATGCCCGACACCCCGGGGTGGATGAGCAGTTCTTC CATSDARHPGVDEQFF
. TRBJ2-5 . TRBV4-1 TGCGCCAGCAGCCAAGGTGGGAGGGAGACCCAGTACTTC CASSQGGRETQYF
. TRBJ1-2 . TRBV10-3 TGTGCCATCAGTGACGGCACGAACGCTTTTAACTATGGCTACACCTTC CAISDGTNAFNYGYTF
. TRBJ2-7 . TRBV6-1 TGTGCCAGCAGTGAAGGGAAGTTCTACGAGCAGTACTTC CASSEGKFYEQYF
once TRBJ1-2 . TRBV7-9 TGTGCCAGCAGCTTAGATCACGGTGGCTACACCTTC CASSLDHGGYTF
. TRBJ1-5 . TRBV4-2 TGTGCCAGCAGCCAAGGTGGGGGCGGACAGCCCCAGCATTTT CASSQGGGGQPQHF
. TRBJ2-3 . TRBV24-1 TGTGCCACCAGTGATTCTTTTGACGGTAGCACAGATACGCAGTATTTT CATSDSFDGSTDTQYF
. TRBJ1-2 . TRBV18 TGTGCCAGCTCGCCGGGACATCAAGGGGGCTATGGCTACACCTTC CASSPGHQGGYGYTF
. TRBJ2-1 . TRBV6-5 TGTGCCAGCAGTCGGGGCAGGGTTGAGCAGTTCTTC CASSRGRVEQFF
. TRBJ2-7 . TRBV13 TGTGCCAGCAGCTTAGGGCGTACGCTAGAGCAGTACTTC CASSLGRTLEQYF
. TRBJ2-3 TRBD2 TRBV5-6 TGTGCCAGCAGCCTAGGGACTAGCGGGAGGGCCTTGGATACGCAGTATTTT CASSLGTSGRALDTQYF
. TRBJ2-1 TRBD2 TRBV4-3 TGCGCCAGCAGCCAGACGGGCGGGAGCTCCTACAATGAGCAGTTCTTC CASSQTGGSSYNEQFF
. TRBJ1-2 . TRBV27 TGTGCCAGCAGTCCCTTTACCCCACAAGATTCTTCCTATGGCTACACCTTC CASSPFTPQDSSYGYTF
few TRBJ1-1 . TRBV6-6 TGTGCCAGCAGCTCCATTGGGGGGAACACTGAAGCTTTCTTT CASSSIGGNTEAFF
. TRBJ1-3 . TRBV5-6 TGTGCCAGCAGTCGGGGCGTCTCTGGAAACACCATATATTTT CASSRGVSGNTIYF